This T cell receptor beta chain was obtained from a study of primary melanoma T cells and metastatic recurrence (dated by TCRdb to 2019 to 2021). The study in broad terms: The cohort consisted of 150 to 200 primary melanomas of stage T2 to T4, each more than 1 mm thick. Whether patient outcome could be predicted by T-cell fraction and T-cell repertoire clonality in primary melanoma tumors was the question this study put to the test. The T-cell fraction measured by TCR beta sequencing was compared against progression-free survival as the clinical outcome. Histopathological grading of tumor-infiltrating lymphocytes was compared with the T-cell fraction derived from sequencing.

Trimming accounts for 2 bases at V and 0 bases at J, while the number of junction bases matched to no gene is 2. Sequences MNHGY (CDR1) and SAAAGT (CDR2) are obtained from the germline V gene. The CDR3 holds 15 amino acids from the cysteine to the phenylalanine. Of all the DNA, just the CDR3 is kept, 45 bases in frame from base 1. Results the study describes overall, beyond this receptor: Regardless of nodal disease, mitotic rate or ulceration status, a T-cell fraction above 20% appeared to be protective. An effective T-cell-mediated antitumor response in primary melanoma was presented by the authors only as a suggestion rather than as a demonstrated mechanism. Progression-free survival prediction was reportedly improved more by adding T-cell fraction to tumor thickness than by adding any other histopathological variable. Tumor T-cell fraction was reported to predict progression-free survival independently of thickness, ulceration, mitotic rate and age.

Library construction relied on the immunoSEQ multiplex PCR assay. High-throughput sequencing of the T-cell receptor beta chain was performed on primary melanoma tumor tissue. Processing in the source paper ran as follows. The repertoire analyses covered TCRB CDR3 sharing between samples and the distribution of insertions and deletions. The predictive value of the T-cell fraction was ranked against histopathological variables by a gradient-boosted model. Here the immuneACCESS table is served through TCRdb, limited to in-frame sequences with V and J called. Missing clones are a known gap in these copies; in checked studies unresolved V genes cover under half, and the rest lacks a known reason. The V and J calls and clone size come from that table; D and trimming were worked out from the DNA. The sample has roughly 600 clones on record, approximately 75% of them singletons. Jointly, the top ten make up around an eighth of the sample.

Patients had primary melanoma that had been surgically resected and was considered potentially curable but at risk of metastatic recurrence. Note on this clone: Its antigen remains unidentified. Per-base quality was not reported, and no clone a single base away is much larger than it.

Sequenced sample: melanoma tumor tissue. The TCR was taken from a human donor with melanoma. In this chain, TRBV6-8 is recombined with TRBJ2-3; TRBD1 agrees with 7 junctional bases. CDR3 sequence: CASSYRDRSTDTQYF. The bases read TGTGCCAGCAGTTACCGGGACAGAAGCACAGATACGCAGTATTTT.